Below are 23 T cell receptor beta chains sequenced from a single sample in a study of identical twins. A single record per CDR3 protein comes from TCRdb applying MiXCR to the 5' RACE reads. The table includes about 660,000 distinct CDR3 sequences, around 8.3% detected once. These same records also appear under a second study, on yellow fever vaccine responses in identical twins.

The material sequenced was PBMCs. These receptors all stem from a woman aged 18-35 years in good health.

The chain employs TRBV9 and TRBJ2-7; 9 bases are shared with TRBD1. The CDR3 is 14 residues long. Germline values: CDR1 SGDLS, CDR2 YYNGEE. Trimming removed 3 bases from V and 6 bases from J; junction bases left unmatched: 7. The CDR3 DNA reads TGTGCCAGCAGCGCGGGGACAGGGAGCGGCGAGCAGTACTTC. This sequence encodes CASSAGTGSGEQYF.

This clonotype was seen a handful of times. CDR3 sequence: CASNKMGAAGELFF. CDR3 DNA: TGTGCCAGCAATAAGATGGGGGCGGCCGGGGAGCTGTTTTTT. The rearrangement links TRBV6-1 to TRBJ2-2; D may be TRBD1 (6 bases). V dropped 7 bases and J dropped 6 bases, with 15 bases sitting between them. CDR3 length: 14 amino acids. Germline assignment: CDR1 MNHNS and CDR2 SASEGT.

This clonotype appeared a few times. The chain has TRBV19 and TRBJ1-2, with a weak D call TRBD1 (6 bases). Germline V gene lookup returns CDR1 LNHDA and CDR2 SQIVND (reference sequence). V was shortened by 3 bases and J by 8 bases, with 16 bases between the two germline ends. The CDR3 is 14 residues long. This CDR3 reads CASSIRGRASGYTF. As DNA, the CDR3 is TGTGCCAGTAGTATCAGGGGAAGAGCGAGCGGCTACACCTTC. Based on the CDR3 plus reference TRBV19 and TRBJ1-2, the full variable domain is DGGITQSPKYLFRKEGQNVTLSCEQNLNHDAMYWYRQDPGQGLRLIYYSQIVNDFQKGDIAEGYSVSREKKESFPLTVTSAQKNPTAFYLCASSIRGRASGYTFGSGTRLTVV.

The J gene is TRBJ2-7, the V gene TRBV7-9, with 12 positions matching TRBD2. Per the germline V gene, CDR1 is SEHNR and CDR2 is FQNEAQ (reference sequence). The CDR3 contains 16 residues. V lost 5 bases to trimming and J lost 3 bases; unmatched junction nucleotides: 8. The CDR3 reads CASSLPSGREGYEQYF. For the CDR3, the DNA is TGTGCCAGCAGCCTTCCTAGCGGGAGGGAGGGCTACGAGCAGTACTTC. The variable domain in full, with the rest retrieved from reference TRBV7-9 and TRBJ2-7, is DTGVSQNPRHKITKRGQNVTFRCDPISEHNRLYWYRQTLGQGPEFLTYFQNEAQLEKSRLLSDRFSAERPKGSFSTLEIQRTEQGDSAMYLCASSLPSGREGYEQYFGPGTRLTVT.

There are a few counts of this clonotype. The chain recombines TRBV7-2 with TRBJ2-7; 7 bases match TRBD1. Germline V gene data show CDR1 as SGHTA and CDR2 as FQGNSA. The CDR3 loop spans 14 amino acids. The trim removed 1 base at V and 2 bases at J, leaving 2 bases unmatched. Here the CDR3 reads CASSLETGAYEQYF. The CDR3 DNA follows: TGTGCCAGCAGCTTAGAAACAGGGGCCTACGAGCAGTACTTC.

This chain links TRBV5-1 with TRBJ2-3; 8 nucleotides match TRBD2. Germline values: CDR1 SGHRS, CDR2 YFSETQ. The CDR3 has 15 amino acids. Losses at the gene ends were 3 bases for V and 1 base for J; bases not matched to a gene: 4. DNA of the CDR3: TGCGCCAGCAGCTGGACTAGCTTTGGCACAGATACGCAGTATTTT. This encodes CASSWTSFGTDTQYF.

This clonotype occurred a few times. The DNA of the CDR3 is TGCGCCAGCAGTGAGGGACCTACTACCTATGGCTACACCTTC. It codes for CASSEGPTTYGYTF. The rearrangement joins TRBV10-1 to TRBJ1-2; D is unclear. CDR1 is WNHNN and CDR2 is SYGVQD in the germline V gene (reference sequence). This CDR3 has 14 residues. Trimming removed 2 bases from V and 4 bases from J, with 11 bases in between.

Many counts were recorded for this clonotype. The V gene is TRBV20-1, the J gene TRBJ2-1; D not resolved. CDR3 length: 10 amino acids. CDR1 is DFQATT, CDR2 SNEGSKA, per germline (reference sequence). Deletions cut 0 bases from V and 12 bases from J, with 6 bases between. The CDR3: CSARDRWQFF. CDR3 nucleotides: TGCAGTGCTAGAGATCGATGGCAGTTCTTC.

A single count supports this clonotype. CDR3 protein: CASSRTGMTGANVLTF. DNA of the CDR3: TGTGCCAGCAGTCGGACAGGGATGACTGGGGCCAACGTCCTGACTTTC. The chain couples TRBV28 to TRBJ2-6, with 8 bases that match TRBD1. Unmatched junction bases numbered 5, after V lost 5 bases and J lost 2 bases. The length of the CDR3 is 16 residues. CDR1 is MDHEN and CDR2 is SYDVKM in the germline V gene.

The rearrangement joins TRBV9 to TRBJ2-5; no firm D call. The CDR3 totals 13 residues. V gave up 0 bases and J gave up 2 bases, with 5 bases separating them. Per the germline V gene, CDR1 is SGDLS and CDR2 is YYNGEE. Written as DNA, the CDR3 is TGTGCCAGCAGCGTAGTCCCTCAAGAGACCCAGTACTTC. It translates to CASSVVPQETQYF.

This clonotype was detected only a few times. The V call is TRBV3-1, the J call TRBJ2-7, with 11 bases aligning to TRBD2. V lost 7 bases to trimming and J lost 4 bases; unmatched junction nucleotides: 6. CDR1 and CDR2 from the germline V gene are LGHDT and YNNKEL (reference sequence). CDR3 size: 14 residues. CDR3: CASKAGLAEYEQYF. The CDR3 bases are TGTGCCAGCAAGGCGGGACTAGCGGAATACGAGCAGTACTTC.

Here the CDR3 reads CASMGERGYQPQHF. In nucleotides, the CDR3 is TGTGCCAGCATGGGAGAAAGGGGTTATCAGCCCCAGCATTTT. The chain has TRBV7-9 and TRBJ1-5; TRBD1 might be the D (5 bases). CDR3 length: 14 amino acids. V dropped 7 bases and J dropped 5 bases, with 15 bases sitting between them. Germline loops: CDR1 SEHNR, CDR2 FQNEAQ (reference sequence). The full variable domain, rest sourced from reference TRBV7-9 and TRBJ1-5, is DTGVSQNPRHKITKRGQNVTFRCDPISEHNRLYWYRQTLGQGPEFLTYFQNEAQLEKSRLLSDRFSAERPKGSFSTLEIQRTEQGDSAMYLCASMGERGYQPQHFGDGTRLSIL.

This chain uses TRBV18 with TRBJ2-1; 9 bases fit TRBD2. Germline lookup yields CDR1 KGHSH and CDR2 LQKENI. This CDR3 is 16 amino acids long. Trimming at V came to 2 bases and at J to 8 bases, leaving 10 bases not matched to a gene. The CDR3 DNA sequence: TGTGCCAGCTCACCAAGGCTAGCGGGGAGGTTCGATGAGCAGTTCTTC. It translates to CASSPRLAGRFDEQFF.

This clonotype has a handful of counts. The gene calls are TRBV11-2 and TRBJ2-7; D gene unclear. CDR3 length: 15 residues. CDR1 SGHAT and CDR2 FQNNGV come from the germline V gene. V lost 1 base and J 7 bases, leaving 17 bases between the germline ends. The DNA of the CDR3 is TGTGCCAGCAGCTTAGTACGAATACCGATGTTTGAGCAGTACTTC. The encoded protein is CASSLVRIPMFEQYF.

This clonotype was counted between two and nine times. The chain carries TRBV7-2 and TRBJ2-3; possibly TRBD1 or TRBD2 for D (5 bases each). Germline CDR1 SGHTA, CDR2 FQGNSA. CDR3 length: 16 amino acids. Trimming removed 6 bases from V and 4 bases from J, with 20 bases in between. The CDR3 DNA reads TGTGCCAGCAGGATCACCGGGACGCTGGGCCCAGATACGCAGTATTTT. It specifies CASRITGTLGPDTQYF.

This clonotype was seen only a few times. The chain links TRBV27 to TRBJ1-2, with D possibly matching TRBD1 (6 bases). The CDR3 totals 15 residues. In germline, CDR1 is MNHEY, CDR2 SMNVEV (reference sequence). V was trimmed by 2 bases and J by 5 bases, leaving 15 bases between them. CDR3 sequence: CASSLLGGGLYGYTF. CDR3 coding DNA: TGTGCCAGCAGTTTACTGGGGGGGGGGCTATATGGCTACACCTTC.

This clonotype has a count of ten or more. CDR3 amino acids: CAISDSGFYEQYF. In nucleotides, the CDR3 is TGTGCCATCAGTGATTCGGGGTTCTACGAGCAGTACTTC. The chain combines TRBV10-3 with TRBJ2-7; D possibly corresponds to TRBD2 (5 bases). This CDR3 comprises 13 residues. Germline-derived CDR1 and CDR2 are ENHRY and SYGVKD. Trimming pared 3 bases from V and 3 bases from J, leaving 9 bases between.

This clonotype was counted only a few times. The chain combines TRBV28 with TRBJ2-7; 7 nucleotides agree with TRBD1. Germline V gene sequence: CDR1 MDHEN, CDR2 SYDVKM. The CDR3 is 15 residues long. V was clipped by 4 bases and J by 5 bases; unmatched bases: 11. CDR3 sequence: CASSSPDRDPNEQYF. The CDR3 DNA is TGTGCCAGCAGTTCCCCCGACAGGGATCCCAACGAGCAGTACTTC. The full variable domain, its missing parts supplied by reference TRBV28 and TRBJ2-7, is DVKVTQSSRYLVKRTGEKVFLECVQDMDHENMFWYRQDPGLGLRLIYFSYDVKMKEKGDIPEGYSVSREKKERFSLILESASTNQTSMYLCASSSPDRDPNEQYFGPGTRLTVT.

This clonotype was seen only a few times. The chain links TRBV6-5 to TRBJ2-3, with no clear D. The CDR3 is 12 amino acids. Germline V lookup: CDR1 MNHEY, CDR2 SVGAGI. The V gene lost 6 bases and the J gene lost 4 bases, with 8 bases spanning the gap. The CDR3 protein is CASRRSADTQYF. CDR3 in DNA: TGTGCCAGCAGGCGATCAGCAGATACGCAGTATTTT.

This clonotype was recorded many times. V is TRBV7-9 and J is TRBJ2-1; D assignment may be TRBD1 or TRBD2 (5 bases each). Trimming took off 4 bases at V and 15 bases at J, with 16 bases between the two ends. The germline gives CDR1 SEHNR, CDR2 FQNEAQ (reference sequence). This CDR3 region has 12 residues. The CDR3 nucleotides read TGTGCCAGCAGCTCCGCCGGGACGCGGATGTTCTTC. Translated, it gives CASSSAGTRMFF.

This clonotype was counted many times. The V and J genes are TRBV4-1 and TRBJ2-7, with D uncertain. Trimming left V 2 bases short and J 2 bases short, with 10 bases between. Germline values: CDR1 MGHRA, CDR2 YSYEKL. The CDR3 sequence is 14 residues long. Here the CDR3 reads CASSQSPAAYEQYF. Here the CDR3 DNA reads TGCGCCAGCAGCCAAAGTCCTGCGGCCTACGAGCAGTACTTC.

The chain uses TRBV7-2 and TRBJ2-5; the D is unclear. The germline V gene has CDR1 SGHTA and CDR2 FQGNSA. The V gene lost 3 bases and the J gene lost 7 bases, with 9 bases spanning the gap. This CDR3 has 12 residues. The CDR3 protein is CASSFYDGTQYF. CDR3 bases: TGTGCCAGCAGCTTTTACGACGGGACCCAGTACTTC.

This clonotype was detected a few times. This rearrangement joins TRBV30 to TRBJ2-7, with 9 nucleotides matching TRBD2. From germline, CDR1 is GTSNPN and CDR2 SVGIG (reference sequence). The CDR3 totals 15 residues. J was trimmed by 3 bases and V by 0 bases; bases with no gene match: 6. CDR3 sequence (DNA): TGTGCCTGGAGTGTAGCGGGGGGCCGTTTCTACGAGCAGTACTTC. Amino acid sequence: CAWSVAGGRFYEQYF.